These 12 T cell receptor beta chains came from one sample sequenced in a study of tumor-infiltrating lymphocytes in primary liver carcinoma. Co-extracted RNA and DNA came from roughly 21-30 mg of unsorted bulk tissue. Reverse transcription of around 500 ng total RNA with a constant-region primer produced TCR beta cDNA. Nested multiplex PCR, run for three rounds with slightly modified ARM-PCR, yielded TCR beta libraries. Rounds one and two of PCR, each of 10 cycles, were primed with TRBV1-TRBV30 forward primers and a C-beta reverse primer. A single record per CDR3 protein comes from TCRdb applying MiXCR to the multiplex PCR reads. This table has 100,000 or so distinct CDR3 sequences, 82% appearing once. The sequencing input was liver tumor tissue from sampling region 3. The subset was: tumor region T3, left-lateral pole. The receptor set was obtained from a middle-aged man with primary liver carcinoma and hepatitis B virus infection.

Regarding this clonotype: The CDR3 does not end in the conserved phenylalanine or tryptophan, so this is likely a read error. CDR3 sequence: CASSQDGSLRKNIQYI. As DNA, the CDR3 is TGCGCCAGCAGCCAAGATGGTAGCCTACGCAAAAACATTCAGTACATC. The V and J genes are TRBV4-3 and TRBJ2-4; D ambiguous. CDR3 length: 16 residues. CDR1 LGHNA and CDR2 YSLEER come from the germline V gene. V gave up 0 bases and J gave up 3 bases, with 12 bases separating them.

Regarding this clonotype: A read error may account for a junction end that differs from germline. The gene calls are TRBV12-3 or TRBV12-4 and TRBJ1-2, with no clear D. CDR3 length equals 18 residues. This CDR3 is CASTLGGSPRQSNYGYTF. The CDR3 DNA reads TGTGCCAGCACTTTAGGAGGGTCTCCGCGGCAGTCAAACTATGGCTACACCTTC.

This clonotype was counted at least ten times. The junction does not match germline at one end; this may be a read error. The J gene is TRBJ2-7, the V gene TRBV28; D uncertain. The CDR3 contains 11 residues. Germline assignment: CDR1 MDHEN and CDR2 SYDVKM. The CDR3 DNA sequence: TGTGTCAGCAGTTTTGGGTACGAGCAGTACTTC. Its protein is CVSSFGYEQYF.

A remark on this clonotype: The junction departs from the called germline gene at one end, perhaps through a read error. This chain links TRBV5-1 with TRBJ1-1; no definite D call. CDR1 and CDR2 from the germline V gene are SGHRS and YFSETQ. The CDR3 is made up of 15 amino acids. The CDR3 DNA sequence: TGCGCCAGCAGCGCCTTGGTAGGGAGCAACACTGAAACTTTCTTC. As protein: CASSALVGSNTETFF.

Of note for this clonotype: This likely comes from a read error, as the CDR3 has no conserved phenylalanine or tryptophan at its end. The chain recombines TRBV29-1 with TRBJ2-6, with D possibly being TRBD1 (5 bases). CDR1 SQVTM and CDR2 ANQGSEA come from the germline V gene. There are 13 residues in the CDR3. The CDR3 protein is CSVAGSGANVLTS. In DNA form, the CDR3 reads TGCAGCGTTGCTGGGTCTGGGGCTAACGTCCTGACTTCC.

A word on this clonotype: Sequence at one end of the junction differs from germline and may be a read error. J is TRBJ1-4 and V is TRBV12-3 or TRBV12-4, with TRBD1 as a possible D gene (5 bases). The CDR3 runs to 13 residues. CDR3 region: CVSSLAGTEKLFF. The CDR3 nucleotides read TGTGTCAGCAGTTTAGCAGGGACTGAAAAACTATTTTTT.

This clonotype was detected once. Mismatch with germline at one junction end may stem from a read error. This rearrangement joins TRBV6-1 to TRBJ2-2; D may be TRBD1 (6 bases). There are 18 residues in the CDR3. Per the germline V gene, CDR1 is MNHNS and CDR2 is SASEGT. The CDR3 DNA reads as TGTGCCATCAGTGAAGCGCTTCTAGGGGGAGCGAGTACCGGGGAGCTCTTTTTT. Translated: CAISEALLGGASTGELFF.

Note on this clonotype: A read error is likely, as this CDR3 ends without the conserved phenylalanine or tryptophan. The genes are TRBV12-3 or TRBV12-4 and TRBJ1-5, with TRBD1 matching 9 bases. The CDR3 contains 16 residues. The junction had 10 bases not matched to a gene; V was cut back by 4 bases and J by 6 bases. This chain's CDR3 is CASSSSGQGRAQPQHL. In nucleotides, the CDR3 is TGTGCCAGCAGTTCCTCAGGACAGGGGAGGGCTCAGCCCCAGCATTTA.

As to this clonotype: One end of the junction fails to match germline, which may point to a read error. The gene calls are TRBV29-1 and TRBJ2-5; a weak D match, TRBD2 (6 bases). Germline values: CDR1 SQVTM, CDR2 ANQGSEA. This CDR3 has 12 amino acids. The CDR3: CGVWGEQETQYF. Written as DNA, the CDR3 is TGCGGCGTTTGGGGGGAGCAAGAGACCCAATACTTC.

As concerns this clonotype: A read error may produce the germline difference seen at one junction end. This chain joins TRBV6-1 and TRBJ2-6, with TRBD2 as a possible D gene (6 bases). Germline V gene lookup returns CDR1 MNHNS and CDR2 SASEGT. This CDR3 contains 15 residues. The CDR3, as DNA: TGTGCTAGCGGTGAATTCTCCCAAGGGGCCAACGTCCTGACTTTT. This translates into CASGEFSQGANVLTF.

At least ten counts were recorded for this clonotype. The rearrangement links TRBV11-2 to TRBJ2-1, with 8 bases fitting TRBD1. Per the germline V gene, CDR1 is SGHAT and CDR2 is FQNNGV. The CDR3 is made up of 16 amino acids. V lost 0 bases and J lost 2; bases outside the gene matches: 3. Here the CDR3 DNA reads TGTGCCAGCAGCTTAGACCCGGGACAGGCCTACAATGAGCAGTTCTTC. Translating it yields CASSLDPGQAYNEQFF.

Of note for this clonotype: Since the CDR3 does not end with the conserved phenylalanine or tryptophan, this likely comes from a read error. Because the CDR3's place on the DNA is in doubt, the DNA is left out and the CDR3 is given as listed by TCRdb. The V call is TRBV10-1, the J call TRBJ2-1. The length of the CDR3 is 13 amino acids, counting both ends. Per the germline V gene, CDR1 is WNHNN and CDR2 is SYGVQD (reference sequence). CDR3 sequence reads: CASSGLGRNEEFL.